One sample yielded the 4 T cell receptor beta chains listed below, sequenced in a study of T cell repertoires in cytomegalovirus infection. MiXCR was run by TCRdb on the reads, yielding one entry per CDR3 protein. The table includes fewer than 1,000,000 distinct CDR3 sequences, more than 25% detected once. Antigen specificity for these receptors is unknown. This specimen consisted of cultured CD8+ T cells from PBMCs, obtained from culture after CMV antigen stimulation. These receptors were obtained from a human donor in good health (CMV status not recorded). Some clones in this sample may be carry-over from other donors' samples.

This clonotype was counted at least ten times. This rearrangement joins TRBV7-9 to TRBJ2-7; 7 bases fit TRBD1. The V gene's germline CDR1 is SEHNR and CDR2 FQNEAQ (reference sequence). V trimming: 5 bases; J trimming: 5 bases; junction bases outside the gene matches: 6. The CDR3 is made up of 13 amino acids. For the CDR3, the DNA is TGTGCCAGCAGCGCGACAGGGATCCACGAGCAGTACGTC. Translated, it gives CASSATGIHEQYV.

The rearrangement links TRBV7-6 to TRBJ2-7, with 7 bases matching TRBD1. V dropped 9 bases and J dropped 3; count of bases not matched to a gene: 5. Germline V gene lookup returns CDR1 SGHVS and CDR2 FNYEAQ. CDR3 size: 12 residues. In nucleotides, the CDR3 is TGTGCCAGGGGACAGCTTATCTACGAGCAGTACTTC. This gives the protein CARGQLIYEQYF. Together with reference TRBV7-6 and TRBJ2-7, the CDR3 gives the full variable domain: GAGVSQSPRYKVTKRGQDVALRCDPISGHVSLYWYRQALGQGPEFLTYFNYEAQQDKSGLPNDRFSAERPEGSISTLTIQRTEQRDSAMYRCARGQLIYEQYFGPGTRLTVT.

The chain joins TRBV9 to TRBJ2-2; D possibly uses TRBD1 or TRBD2 (5 bases each). The germline gives CDR1 SGDLS, CDR2 YYNGEE. Trimming removed 9 bases at V and 9 bases at J, with 18 bases between. This CDR3 has 13 amino acids. In nucleotides, the CDR3 is TGTGCCACCCGGAGGCCCGGGGCCCGGGAGCTGTTTTTT. Its translation is CATRRPGARELFF.

This chain uses TRBV7-9 with TRBJ1-4; TRBD1 matches at 12 bases. CDR3 length: 17 residues. Looked up from germline, CDR1 is SEHNR and CDR2 is FQNEAQ (reference sequence). The V and J ends lost 4 bases and 5 bases, in that order; junction bases with no gene match: 8. CDR3 in DNA: TGTGCCAGCAGCTCCGGGACAGGGGGCTTGGGAAATGAAAAACTGTTTTTT. This encodes CASSSGTGGLGNEKLFF. Supplemented by reference TRBV7-9 and TRBJ1-4, the full variable domain reads DTGVSQNPRHKITKRGQNVTFRCDPISEHNRLYWYRQTLGQGPEFLTYFQNEAQLEKSRLLSDRFSAERPKGSFSTLEIQRTEQGDSAMYLCASSSGTGGLGNEKLFFGSGTQLSVL.